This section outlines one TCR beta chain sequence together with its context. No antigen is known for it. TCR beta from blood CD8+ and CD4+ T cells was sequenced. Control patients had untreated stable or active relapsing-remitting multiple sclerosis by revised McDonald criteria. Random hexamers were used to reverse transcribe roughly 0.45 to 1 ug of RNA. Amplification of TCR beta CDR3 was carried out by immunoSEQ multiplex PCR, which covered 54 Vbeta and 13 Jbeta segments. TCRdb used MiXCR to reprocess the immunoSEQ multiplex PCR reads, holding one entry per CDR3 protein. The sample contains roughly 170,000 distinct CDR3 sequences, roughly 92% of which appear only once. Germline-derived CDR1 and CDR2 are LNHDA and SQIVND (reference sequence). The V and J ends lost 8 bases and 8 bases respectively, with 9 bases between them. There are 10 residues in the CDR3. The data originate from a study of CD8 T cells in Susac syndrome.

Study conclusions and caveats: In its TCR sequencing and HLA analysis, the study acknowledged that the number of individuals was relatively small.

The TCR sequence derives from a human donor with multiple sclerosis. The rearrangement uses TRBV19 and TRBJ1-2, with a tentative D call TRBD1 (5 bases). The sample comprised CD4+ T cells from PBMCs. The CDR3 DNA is TGTGCCAGTGAGGGGTTAGGCTACACCTTC. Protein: CASEGLGYTF.